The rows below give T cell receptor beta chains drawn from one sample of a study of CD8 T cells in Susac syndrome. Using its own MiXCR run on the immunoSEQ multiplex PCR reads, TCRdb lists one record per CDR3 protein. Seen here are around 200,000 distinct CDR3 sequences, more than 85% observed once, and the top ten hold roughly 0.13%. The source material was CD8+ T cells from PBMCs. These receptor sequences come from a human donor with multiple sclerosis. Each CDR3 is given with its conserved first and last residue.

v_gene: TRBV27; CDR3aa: CASKQGAAGANVLTF
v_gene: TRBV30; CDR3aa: CAWTSPLSEETQYF
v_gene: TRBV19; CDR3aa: CAGSTGARGYTF
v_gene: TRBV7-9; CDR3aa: CASSPRDSGGVGFF
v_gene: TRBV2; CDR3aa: CASNTRKIQPQHF
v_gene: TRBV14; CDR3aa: CASSQQGQTYEQYF
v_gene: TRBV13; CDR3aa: CASSLAQYPNTGELFF
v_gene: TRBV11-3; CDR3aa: CASSPRHTSLETQYF
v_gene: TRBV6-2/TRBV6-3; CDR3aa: CASSYSGDHSHNEQFF
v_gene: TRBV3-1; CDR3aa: CASSPKAGGRDEQFF
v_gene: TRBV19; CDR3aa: CASSHRGTYNEQFF
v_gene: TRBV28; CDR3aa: CASSSHRQGPDYGYTF
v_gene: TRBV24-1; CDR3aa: CATSDYRGTGRTDTQYF
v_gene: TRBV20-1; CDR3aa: CSARETGRETEAFF
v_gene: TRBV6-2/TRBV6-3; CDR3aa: CASSYPGRASNTGELFF
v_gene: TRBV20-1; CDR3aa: CSARDLLGQASDTQYF
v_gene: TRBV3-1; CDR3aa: CASSQDPGVYEQYF
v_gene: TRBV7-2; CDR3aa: CASSPTVGEGYGYTF
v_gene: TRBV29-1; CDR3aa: CSVEGGIYNEQFF
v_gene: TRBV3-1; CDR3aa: CASSPTGVPYNEQFF
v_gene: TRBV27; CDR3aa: CASSPTPTGIPYEQYF
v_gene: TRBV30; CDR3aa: CAWSAGDGLEQFF
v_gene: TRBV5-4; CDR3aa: CASSLGLEYNEQFF
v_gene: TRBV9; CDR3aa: CASSYRGGAPNEQFF
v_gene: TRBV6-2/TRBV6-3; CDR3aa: CASSYANYGYTF
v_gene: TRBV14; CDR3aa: CASLGPMNTEAFF
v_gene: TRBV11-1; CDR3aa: CASSLGGLLTGELFF
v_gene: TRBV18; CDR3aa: CASSLLRGGSYNEQFF
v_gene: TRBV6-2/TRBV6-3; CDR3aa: CASSQLTDDRSGANVLTF
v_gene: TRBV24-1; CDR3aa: CATSDPFSSGGNTGELFF
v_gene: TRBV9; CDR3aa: CASSVEASGGATVDTQYF
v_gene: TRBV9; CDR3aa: CASSVDSGSGANVLTF
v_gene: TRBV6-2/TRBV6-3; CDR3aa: CASSYSGDSPYEQYF
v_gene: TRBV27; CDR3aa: CASSLAGSLEQYF
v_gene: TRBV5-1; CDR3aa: CASSLFGGSGTEAFF
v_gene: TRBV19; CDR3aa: CASTIDGSSYEQYF
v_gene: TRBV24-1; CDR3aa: CATSDFSFSGTGGLDSNQPQHF
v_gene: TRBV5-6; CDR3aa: CASSFLDAPRTDTQYF
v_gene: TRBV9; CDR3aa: CASSASSGVNTDTQYF
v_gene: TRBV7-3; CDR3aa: CASSLTSGHNEQFF
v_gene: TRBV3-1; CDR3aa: CASSRQVYGGRYEQYF
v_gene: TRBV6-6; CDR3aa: CASSSVGRYGYTF
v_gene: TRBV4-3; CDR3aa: CASSQALGAYEQYF
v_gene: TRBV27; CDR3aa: CASKASGRALDTQYF
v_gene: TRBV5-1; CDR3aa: CASSLASVGEETQYF